A selection of T cell receptor beta chains follows, all from one sample in a study of radiation and T cells in renal cell carcinoma. Here immunoSEQ multiplex PCR was the method, and the copy in TCRdb shows in-frame clones only, minus some. The table records approximately 150,000 clones, less than 90% of them present only once. The starting material was blood, obtained from a patient whose treatment included radiotherapy and nephrectomy. All receptors come from a woman between 45 and 60 years old with renal cell carcinoma. Both conserved end residues are part of each CDR3. The D gene is left open where the match is weak. Size is omitted from some rows. Given values are once, few, many or a class for expanded clones.

TRBJ1-1,TRBV6-1,-,-,CASRSGGTNTEAFF,TGTGCCAGCCGAAGTGGGGGGACGAACACTGAAGCTTTCTTT
TRBJ1-5,TRBV27,-,-,CASSPDYGAPQHF,TGTGCCAGCAGTCCAGATTATGGGGCACCCCAGCATTTT
TRBJ1-2,TRBV6-5,-,-,CATSRGGIANYGYTF,TGTGCCACCTCGAGGGGGGGTATAGCTAACTATGGCTACACCTTC
TRBJ1-1,TRBV4-3,TRBD1,-,CASSHGTGLNTEAFF,TGCGCCAGCAGCCACGGGACAGGGCTAAACACTGAAGCTTTCTTT
TRBJ1-6,TRBV6-5,-,-,CASSYRAGWSPLHF,TGTGCCAGCAGTTACCGGGCAGGGTGGTCACCCCTCCACTTT
TRBJ1-1,TRBV7-8,-,-,CASSPHGIDDFEAFF,TGTGCCAGCAGCCCTCACGGGATAGACGACTTTGAAGCTTTCTTT
TRBJ1-1,TRBV19,TRBD1,-,CASSRDRNARNTEAFF,TGTGCCAGTAGCAGGGACAGAAATGCTAGGAACACTGAAGCTTTCTTT
TRBJ1-5,TRBV7-9,-,-,CASSLEGTSNQPQHF,TGTGCCAGCAGCTTAGAGGGTACCAGCAATCAGCCCCAGCATTTT
TRBJ2-5,TRBV28,-,-,CASRTGAQETQYF,TGTGCCAGCAGGACCGGGGCCCAAGAGACCCAGTACTTC
TRBJ2-1,TRBV27,-,-,CASSLASLGRGNEQFF,TGTGCCAGCAGTTTAGCCTCTTTGGGGAGAGGGAATGAGCAGTTCTTC
TRBJ2-1,TRBV7-2,-,-,CASSLDQSSYNEQFF,TGTGCCAGCAGCTTGGACCAGAGCTCCTACAATGAGCAGTTCTTC
TRBJ2-3,TRBV5-5,-,-,CASRGLMSTDTQYF,TGTGCCAGCAGGGGCTTGATGAGCACAGATACGCAGTATTTT
TRBJ2-5,TRBV7-8,-,-,CASSIRTGGGETQYF,TGTGCCAGCAGCATTAGGACAGGAGGGGGAGAGACCCAGTACTTC
TRBJ2-7,TRBV6-6,TRBD1,-,CASTTGEEQYF,TGTGCCAGCACCACAGGGGAAGAGCAGTACTTC
TRBJ1-1,TRBV10-1,TRBD1,few,CARGQGIDTEAFF,TGCGCCAGGGGACAGGGGATAGACACTGAAGCTTTCTTT
TRBJ2-1,TRBV11-2,TRBD2,-,CASSLKLAGESHNEQFF,TGTGCCAGCAGCCTGAAACTAGCGGGAGAGTCTCACAATGAGCAGTTCTTC
TRBJ1-4,TRBV2,-,-,CASSPRAVNEKLFF,TGTGCCAGCAGTCCCAGGGCGGTAAATGAAAAACTGTTTTTT
TRBJ2-3,TRBV5-8,TRBD2,-,CASSLGSGRTQYF,TGTGCCAGCAGCTTGGGAAGCGGGAGGACGCAGTATTTT
TRBJ2-7,TRBV5-6,TRBD2,-,CASASGRDHEQYF,TGTGCCAGCGCTAGCGGGAGGGACCACGAGCAGTACTTC
TRBJ2-6,TRBV9,-,-,CASSRDLSGTLGANVLTF,TGTGCCAGCAGCCGGGATCTCTCCGGGACACTTGGGGCCAACGTCCTGACTTTC
TRBJ2-2,TRBV18,TRBD1,-,CASSSARTGGYANTGELFF,TGTGCCAGCTCCTCAGCCCGCACAGGGGGCTACGCGAACACCGGGGAGCTGTTTTTT
TRBJ2-6,TRBV18,-,-,CASSDNGGGSGANVLTF,TGTGCCAGCTCAGACAATGGAGGGGGCTCTGGGGCCAACGTCCTGACTTTC
TRBJ1-2,TRBV5-6,TRBD1,-,CASSLQGTNYGYTF,TGTGCCAGCAGCTTACAGGGGACGAACTATGGCTACACCTTC
TRBJ2-3,TRBV7-9,-,-,CASSFGLGGDTQYF,TGTGCCAGCAGCTTCGGACTGGGTGGAGATACGCAGTATTTT
TRBJ1-1,TRBV10-3,-,-,CANRQERGTEAFF,TGTGCCAACCGACAGGAACGAGGCACTGAAGCTTTCTTT
TRBJ2-7,TRBV5-1,-,few,CASSLERRGSYEQYF,TGCGCCAGCAGCTTGGAGAGGAGGGGATCCTACGAGCAGTACTTC
TRBJ2-2,TRBV7-2,TRBD2,-,CASSRSSGSAGELFF,TGTGCCAGCAGCCGTTCGAGCGGGAGCGCCGGGGAGCTGTTTTTT